This is a list of T cell receptor beta chains from one sample in a study of blood T cell repertoires in COVID-19. The protocol was immunoSEQ multiplex PCR, while the TCRdb copy is restricted to in-frame clones and leaves out a portion. The sample has tens of thousands of clones, over 85% seen once; the top ten hold 10% to 15%. The sample taken for sequencing was peripheral blood. Receptors originate from a man older than 75 with acute or convalescent COVID-19. Each CDR3 is given with its conserved first and last residue. D genes are given only for firm matches. Where a row states a size, it is once, few, many or the class of an expanded clone; other rows omit it.

once TRBD2 TRBJ2-3 TRBV7-9 CASSLRGDTDTQYF TGTGCCAGCAGCCTTCGGGGGGACACAGATACGCAGTATTTT
- TRBD1 TRBJ1-1 TRBV5-1 CASSLRTGVMNTEAFF TGCGCCAGCAGCCTTCGGACAGGGGTAATGAACACTGAAGCTTTCTTT
- TRBD1 TRBJ1-1 TRBV5-6 CASSLTQGVNTEAFF TGTGCCAGCAGCCTTACCCAGGGGGTGAACACTGAAGCTTTCTTT
- - TRBJ1-3 TRBV28 CASSFTGRSGNTIYF TGTGCCAGCAGTTTTACAGGAAGATCTGGAAACACCATATATTTT
few - TRBJ2-2 TRBV7-9 CASSWAYTGELFF TGTGCCAGCAGCTGGGCTTACACCGGGGAGCTGTTTTTT
- TRBD1 TRBJ1-3 TRBV3-1/TRBV3-2 CASSPSTGLGNTIYF TGTGCCAGCAGCCCCTCGACAGGGCTAGGAAACACCATATATTTT
- TRBD2 TRBJ2-1 TRBV19 CASSIPAGATDNEQFF TGTGCCAGTAGTATACCAGCGGGGGCGACTGACAATGAGCAGTTCTTC
- TRBD1 TRBJ2-7 TRBV18 CASSPGTGNYEQYF TGTGCCAGCTCACCTGGGACAGGGAACTACGAGCAGTACTTC
- - TRBJ1-4 TRBV29-1 CSVEEGAGEKLFF TGCAGCGTTGAAGAGGGGGCGGGTGAAAAACTGTTTTTT
- TRBD2 TRBJ2-5 TRBV5-1 CASSSLAGGQETQYF TGCGCCAGCAGCTCACTTGCGGGGGGGCAAGAGACCCAGTACTTC
- TRBD1 TRBJ2-5 TRBV2 CASNRDREETQYF TGTGCCAGCAATCGAGACAGGGAGGAGACCCAGTACTTC
- TRBD1 TRBJ1-2 TRBV2 CARGTGGANYGYTF TGTGCCAGAGGGACAGGGGGCGCTAACTATGGCTACACCTTC
- TRBD2 TRBJ2-3 TRBV10-3 CAISPGGSTDTQYF TGTGCCATCAGCCCCGGGGGGAGCACAGATACGCAGTATTTT
- - TRBJ2-5 TRBV5-6 CASSETPGVPQETQYF TGTGCCAGCAGCGAAACACCAGGGGTGCCACAAGAGACCCAGTACTTC
- TRBD1 TRBJ2-1 TRBV6-1 CASSDDRGNEQFF TGTGCCAGCAGTGATGACAGGGGGAATGAGCAGTTCTTC
- - TRBJ2-2 TRBV7-2 CASSLAGGNTGELFF TGTGCCAGCAGCTTAGCGGGGGGTAACACCGGGGAGCTGTTTTTT
- - TRBJ1-1 TRBV3-1/TRBV3-2 CASSQVYRVGTEAFF TGTGCCAGCAGCCAGGTTTACAGGGTAGGCACTGAAGCTTTCTTT
- TRBD1 TRBJ1-5 TRBV6-5 CASRTDRGRNQPQHF TGTGCCAGCAGGACCGACAGGGGTCGCAATCAGCCCCAGCATTTT
few - TRBJ2-4 TRBV12-3/TRBV12-4 CASSLQGSLYF TGTGCCAGCAGTTTGCAGGGGTCTCTGTACTTC
- - TRBJ1-2 TRBV3-1/TRBV3-2 CASSQDRRGRAYGYTF TGTGCCAGCAGCCAAGATCGGCGGGGGCGGGCCTATGGCTACACCTTC
- TRBD1 TRBJ2-7 TRBV5-1 CASSFGTGGITYEQYF TGCGCCAGCAGCTTTGGGACAGGGGGCATCACCTACGAGCAGTACTTC
- - TRBJ1-1 TRBV27 CASSFVRGRVNTEAFF TGTGCCAGCAGTTTCGTTCGGGGTCGAGTGAACACTGAAGCTTTCTTT
- - TRBJ2-5 TRBV9 CASSARVQETQYF TGTGCCAGCAGCGCCAGGGTCCAAGAGACCCAGTACTTC
- TRBD1 TRBJ1-1 TRBV5-4 CASRTGQMNTEAFF TGTGCCAGCAGAACGGGACAGATGAACACTGAAGCTTTCTTT
- - TRBJ2-1 TRBV24-1 CATGPRGSYNEQFF TGTGCCACCGGACCCAGGGGCAGTTACAATGAGCAGTTCTTC
- TRBD1 TRBJ2-7 TRBV10-3 CATSARGQDEQYF TGTGCCACCAGTGCCAGGGGGCAGGACGAGCAGTACTTC
- - TRBJ2-6 TRBV18 CASSSTNAGANVLTF TGTGCCAGCTCATCGACAAACGCTGGGGCCAACGTCCTGACTTTC
few - TRBJ1-2 TRBV9 CASSLRGGYTF TGTGCCAGCAGCCTCCGAGGAGGCTACACCTTC
- TRBD1 TRBJ2-7 TRBV9 CASTRQGGDLEQYF TGTGCCAGCACCCGACAGGGGGGAGATCTCGAGCAGTACTTC
- - TRBJ1-5 TRBV28 CASSLRGFRNQPQHF TGTGCCAGCAGCTTAAGGGGGTTTCGCAATCAGCCCCAGCATTTT
- - TRBJ1-5 TRBV28 CASRPESSDQPQHF TGTGCCAGCAGACCGGAGAGTAGCGATCAGCCCCAGCATTTT
- - TRBJ1-5 TRBV5-8 CASSLGQSMSQHF TGTGCCAGCAGCTTGGGACAGTCCATGTCCCAGCATTTT
once - TRBJ1-2 TRBV3-1/TRBV3-2 CASSQVLSNYGYTF TGTGCCAGCAGCCAAGTACTTTCGAACTATGGCTACACCTTC